This T cell receptor (beta chain) was sequenced in a study of shared T cell receptors in the human thymus. Assay used: immunoSEQ multiplex PCR; TCRdb lists only in-frame clones, some missing. The profile covers approximately 660,000 clones, with around 87% appearing a single time and around 0.0099% taken by the ten largest. V dropped 1 base and J dropped 0 bases, with 19 bases sitting between them. This CDR3 has 19 amino acids. The V gene's germline CDR1 is SGHDN and CDR2 FVKESK. This sample was shared with a second study, whose subject was human thymus T cells. That paper notes: The donor group consisted of healthy Finnish infants who were having corrective surgery for congenital heart defects. Obtained as resections during corrective heart surgery, the thymus tissue was then studied. Use of V and J genes seemed skewed within the thymic and blood repertoires. Related studies found that unrelated individuals share highly overlapping thymic repertoires.

J is TRBJ2-1 and V is TRBV14, with D possibly matching TRBD2 (7 bases). This TCR came from a boy in the first two years of life with a congenital heart defect. The sample consisted of thymocytes. The DNA for the CDR3 is TGTGCCAGCAGCCAAGTCTTACACCAGGGGAGGGGCTCCTACAATGAGCAGTTCTTC. This gives the protein CASSQVLHQGRGSYNEQFF.